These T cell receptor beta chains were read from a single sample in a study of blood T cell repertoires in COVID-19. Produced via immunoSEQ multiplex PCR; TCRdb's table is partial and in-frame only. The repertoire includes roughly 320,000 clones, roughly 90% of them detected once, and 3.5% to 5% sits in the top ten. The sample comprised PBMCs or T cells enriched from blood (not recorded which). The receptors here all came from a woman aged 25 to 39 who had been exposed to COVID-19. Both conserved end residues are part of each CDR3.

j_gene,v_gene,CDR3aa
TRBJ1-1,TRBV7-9,CASSVSSGGTEAFF
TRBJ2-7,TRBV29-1,CSVEDSSYEQYF
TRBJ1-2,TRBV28,CASSSVNRGPVYGYTF
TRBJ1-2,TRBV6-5,CASSYRDSPPTGYTF
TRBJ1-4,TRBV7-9,CASSLLGTDNEKLFF
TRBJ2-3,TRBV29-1,CSVSGTSGGPRRDTQYF
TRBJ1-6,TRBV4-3,CASSQAKDRDRGFPYRSPLHF
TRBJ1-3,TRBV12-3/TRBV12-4,CASSPGLNTIYF
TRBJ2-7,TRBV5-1,CASSLAQGTSYEQYF
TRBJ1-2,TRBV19,CASSIVQRQGAGYTF
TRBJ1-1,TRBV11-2,CASSLEPGVVGTFF
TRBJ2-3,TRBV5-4,CASSSWETGSTDTQYF
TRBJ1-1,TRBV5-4,CASRRTAGSDTEAFF
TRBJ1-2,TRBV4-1,CASSQEFQGDYGYTF
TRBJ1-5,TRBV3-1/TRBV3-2,CASSLKGTGRYSNQPQHF
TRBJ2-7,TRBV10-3,CAISGGATGDYEQYF
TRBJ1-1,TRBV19,CASSIDKAGNTEAFF
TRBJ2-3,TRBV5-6,CASSVAGGLTDTQYF
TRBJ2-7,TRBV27,CASSWAGRTYEQYF
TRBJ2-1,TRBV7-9,CASSLTRDRDPNEQFF
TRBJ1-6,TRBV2,CASREDSGNSPLHF
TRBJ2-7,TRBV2,CASKTDRGREQYF
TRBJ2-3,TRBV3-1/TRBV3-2,CASSQGTSGPRNTQYF
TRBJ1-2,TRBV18,CASSPPQGRFYGYTF
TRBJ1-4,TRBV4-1,CASSPQAGQGGEKLFF
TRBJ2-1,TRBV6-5,CASTPRGGVNEQFF
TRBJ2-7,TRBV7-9,CASSFGQGRDEQYF
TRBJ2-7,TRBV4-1,CASSARGDRGFYEQYF
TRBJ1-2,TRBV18,CASSPGQGWTPF
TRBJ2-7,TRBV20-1,CSASAAVLAEQYF
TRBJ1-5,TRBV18,CASSPGSADQPQHF
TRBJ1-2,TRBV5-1,CASSLDGRNYGYTF
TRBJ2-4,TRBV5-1,CASSPGTSGPNIQYF
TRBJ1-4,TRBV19,CASSIGGRSNEKLFF
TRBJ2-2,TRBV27,CASSLSGVGELFF
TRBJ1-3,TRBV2,CASSGPGGPGNTIYF
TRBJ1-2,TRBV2,CASSELPGYTF
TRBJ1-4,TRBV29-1,CSVGDIREKLFF
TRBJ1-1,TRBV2,CASSPNLGQILNTEAFF
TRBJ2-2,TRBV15,CATSRDRIGELFF
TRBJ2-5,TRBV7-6,CASSSTRWPQETQYF
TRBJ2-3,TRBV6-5,CASRRGGTDTQYF
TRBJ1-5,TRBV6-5,CASSHQVDNQPQHF
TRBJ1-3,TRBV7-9,CASSLVRFSGNTIYF
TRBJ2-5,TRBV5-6,CASSFRPAGGLETQYF
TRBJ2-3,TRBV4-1,CASSQDWGGGDTQYF
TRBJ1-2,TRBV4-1,CASSQVRGLVYGYTF
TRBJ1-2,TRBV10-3,CAISLAGQGYGYTF
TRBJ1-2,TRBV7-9,CASSPPVILGYTF
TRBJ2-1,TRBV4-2,CASSPTSATTYNEQFF
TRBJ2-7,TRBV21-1,CARTARTGEHEQYF
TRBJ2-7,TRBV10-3,CAISGLAGGSYEQYF
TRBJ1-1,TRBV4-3,CASSQGTGMNTEAFF